The next 5 T cell receptor beta chains were all read from a single sample in a study of OX40 agonist ivuxolimab in advanced cancers. Library prep was done by the immunoSEQ multiplex PCR assay. TCRdb stores this immuneACCESS table with in-frame sequences only. Part of the clones is absent; in the studies checked, under half of the shortfall reflects unresolved V genes, and no reason is known for the rest. In this sample the table shows some 97,000 clones, approximately 90% of which occur a single time. The ten largest account for approximately 0.15% of the sample. Specimen: CD4+ or CD8+ T cells sorted from blood, collected in a trial of the OX40 agonist ivuxolimab. These receptors originate from an adult with an advanced solid tumor such as melanoma, head and neck, liver or kidney cancer.

The V and J genes are TRBV7-2 and TRBJ2-1, with D perhaps TRBD1 (5 bases). Germline loops: CDR1 SGHTA, CDR2 FQGNSA. Trimming shortened V by 5 bases and J by 10 bases, and 12 bases separated the two germline ends. This CDR3 is 12 amino acids long. CDR3 region: CASSPGWPEQFF. DNA of the CDR3: TGTGCCAGCAGCCCAGGGTGGCCCGAGCAGTTCTTC.

J is TRBJ2-7 and V is TRBV6-1, with D unresolved. Trimming pared 3 bases from V and 6 bases from J, leaving 3 bases between. The CDR3 consists of 10 residues. In germline, CDR1 is MNHNS, CDR2 SASEGT. CDR3 DNA: TGTGCCAGCAGTGACGGCGAGCAGTACTTC. This gives the protein CASSDGEQYF.

The chain carries TRBV5-4 and TRBJ2-5, with TRBD2 identical over 10 bases. CDR3 length: 17 residues. The germline V gene has CDR1 SGHNT and CDR2 YYREEE (reference sequence). Germline trimming cut 4 bases from V and 0 bases from J; bases unmatched to any gene: 9. CDR3 region: CASSAGLAGEYQETQYF. The CDR3 coding sequence is TGTGCCAGCAGCGCGGGGCTAGCGGGAGAGTACCAAGAGACCCAGTACTTC. Looking up the rest from reference TRBV5-4 and TRBJ2-5 gives the full variable domain: ETGVTQSPTHLIKTRGQQVTLRCSSQSGHNTVSWYQQALGQGPQFIFQYYREEENGRGNFPPRFSGLQFPNYSSELNVNALELDDSALYLCASSAGLAGEYQETQYFGPGTRLLVL.

The rearrangement uses TRBV2 and TRBJ2-3, with TRBD1 matching over 8 bases. The CDR3 runs to 14 residues. Germline trimming cut 6 bases from V and 3 bases from J; bases unmatched to any gene: 5. From germline, CDR1 is SNHLY and CDR2 FYNNEI. The CDR3 is CASRGGQVTDTQYF. CDR3 nucleotides: TGTGCCAGCAGGGGGGGACAGGTAACAGATACGCAGTATTTT.

This chain links TRBV5-1 with TRBJ1-4; D unclear. CDR1 SGHRS and CDR2 YFSETQ come from the germline V gene. The CDR3 spans 16 residues. Trimming removed 0 bases at V and 2 bases at J, with 11 bases between. Here the CDR3 DNA reads TGCGCCAGCAGCTTGGTTCCCCCACCGACTAATGAAAAACTGTTTTTT. Translated, it gives CASSLVPPPTNEKLFF.